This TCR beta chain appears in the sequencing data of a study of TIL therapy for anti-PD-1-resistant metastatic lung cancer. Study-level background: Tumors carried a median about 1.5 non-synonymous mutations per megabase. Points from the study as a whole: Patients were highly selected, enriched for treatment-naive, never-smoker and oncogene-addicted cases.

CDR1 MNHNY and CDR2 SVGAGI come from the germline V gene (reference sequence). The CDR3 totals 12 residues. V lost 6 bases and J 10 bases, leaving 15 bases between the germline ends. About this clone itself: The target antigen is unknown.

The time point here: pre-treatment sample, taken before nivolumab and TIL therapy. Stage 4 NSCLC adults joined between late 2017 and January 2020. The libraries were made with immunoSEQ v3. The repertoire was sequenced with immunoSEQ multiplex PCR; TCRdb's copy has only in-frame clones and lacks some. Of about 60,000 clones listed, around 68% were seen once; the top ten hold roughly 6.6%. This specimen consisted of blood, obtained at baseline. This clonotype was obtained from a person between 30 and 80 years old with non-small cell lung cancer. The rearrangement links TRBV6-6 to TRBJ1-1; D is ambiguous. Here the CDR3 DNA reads TGTGCCAGCAGAACCTCCGATCTGGGAGCTTTCTTT. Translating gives CASRTSDLGAFF.